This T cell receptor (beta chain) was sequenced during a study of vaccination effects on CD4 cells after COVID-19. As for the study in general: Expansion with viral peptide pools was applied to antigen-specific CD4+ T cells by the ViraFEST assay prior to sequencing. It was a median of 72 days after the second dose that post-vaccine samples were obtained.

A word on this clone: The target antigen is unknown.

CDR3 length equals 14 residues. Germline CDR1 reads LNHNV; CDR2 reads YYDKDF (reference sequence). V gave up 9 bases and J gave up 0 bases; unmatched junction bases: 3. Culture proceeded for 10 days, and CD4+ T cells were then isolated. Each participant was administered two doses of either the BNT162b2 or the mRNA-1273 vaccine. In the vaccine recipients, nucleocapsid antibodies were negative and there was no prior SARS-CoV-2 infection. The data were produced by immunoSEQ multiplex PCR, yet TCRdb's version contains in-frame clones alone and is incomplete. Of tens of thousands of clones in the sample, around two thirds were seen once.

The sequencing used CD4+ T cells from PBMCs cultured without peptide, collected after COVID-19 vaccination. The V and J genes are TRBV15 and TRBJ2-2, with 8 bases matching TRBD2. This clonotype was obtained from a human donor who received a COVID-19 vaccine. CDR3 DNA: TGTGCCACAAGCGGGGGCGCGAACACCGGGGAGCTGTTTTTT. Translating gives CATSGGANTGELFF.